The clone carrying this T cell receptor (beta chain) was seen a few times. Its matching antigen is unknown. TCRdb re-called the 5' RACE reads through MiXCR, storing one row per CDR3 protein. The sample has a few hundred thousand distinct CDR3 sequences; approximately 15% are singletons. The CDR3 contains 15 residues. Germline CDR1 LGHDT, CDR2 YNNKEL (reference sequence). V lost 2 bases to trimming and J lost 5 bases; unmatched junction nucleotides: 8. These data come from a study of T-cell memory formation after mild COVID-19. Findings and limits, study-wide: SARS-CoV-2 specificity of second-wave clones peaking day 37 was unconfirmed.

The rearrangement joins TRBV3-1 to TRBJ2-5, with 7 bases fitting TRBD2. This TCR came from a man aged 18 to 35 who had mild COVID-19 (a few samples of this study predate the infection). Cell type and time point are not known. Sequenced sample: PBMCs or a T cell subset sorted from them (not recorded which). The CDR3 DNA follows: TGTGCCAGCAGCCAAAGTACCCCAGCGGGGGAGACCCAGTACTTC. This codes for CASSQSTPAGETQYF.